One sample yielded the 7 T cell receptor beta chains listed below, sequenced in a study of T cells in Graves' hyperthyroidism and ophthalmopathy. From RNA transcripts, TCR beta CDR3 regions were amplified. Using the HTBI primer set, a first-round RT-PCR was run on the TCR CDR3. TCRdb processed the multiplex PCR reads anew with MiXCR; each CDR3 protein has one entry. The table shows 300,000 to 450,000 distinct CDR3 sequences, with about 15% occurring only once. The sequencing sample was made of blood. The receptor set was obtained from a woman aged 18-29 years with Graves' hyperthyroidism that later progressed to Graves' ophthalmopathy.

This clonotype has a handful of counts. This chain uses TRBV10-3 with TRBJ1-2; TRBD1 is a possible D gene (6 bases). CDR3 size: 13 residues. CDR1 and CDR2 from the germline V gene are ENHRY and SYGVKD. V lost 2 bases and J lost 3, with 7 bases in between. CDR3 protein: CAISERTDYGYTF. The CDR3 region has the DNA TGTGCCATCAGTGAGCGGACAGACTATGGCTACACCTTC.

This clonotype was seen a few times. This chain links TRBV4-3 with TRBJ2-2; unclear D gene. V lost 2 bases, J lost 1 base, and 8 bases lay in between. Germline V gene sequence: CDR1 LGHNA, CDR2 YSLEER. The CDR3 runs 15 residues. The CDR3 region has the DNA TGCGCCAGCAGCCAATATCTGGTGAACACCGGGGAGCTGTTTTTT. Protein sequence: CASSQYLVNTGELFF.

This clonotype was seen many times. The V and J genes are TRBV20-1 and TRBJ2-7; no clear D. Germline values: CDR1 DFQATT, CDR2 SNEGSKA (reference sequence). Trimming pared 6 bases from V and 3 bases from J, leaving 12 bases between. CDR3 length equals 12 residues. The CDR3 nucleotides read TGCAGTGCGGGTCTGGGAAACTACGAGCAGTACTTC. It is translated as CSAGLGNYEQYF.

This clonotype was observed at least ten times. V usage is TRBV15 and J usage is TRBJ1-2; 8 positions agree with TRBD1. V gave up 2 bases and J gave up 0 bases; unmatched junction bases: 5. The CDR3 is 16 residues long. Germline lookup yields CDR1 LNHNV and CDR2 YYDKDF (reference sequence). CDR3 region: CATSRPRTGTNYGYTF. The DNA for the CDR3 is TGTGCCACCAGCAGACCTCGGACAGGGACTAACTATGGCTACACCTTC.

This clonotype is a singleton in its sample. The rearrangement uses TRBV2 and TRBJ2-7; 14 bases are shared with TRBD2. V lost 7 bases to trimming and J lost 0 bases; unmatched junction nucleotides: 8. CDR3 size: 17 residues. The V gene's germline CDR1 is SNHLY and CDR2 FYNNEI. As DNA, the CDR3 is TGTGCCAGCACCCCCGGAGGACTAGCGGGAGGCTCCTACGAGCAGTACTTC. Protein sequence: CASTPGGLAGGSYEQYF.

Details on this clonotype: Being one base from a much bigger clone, this may be a read error. The DNA of the CDR3 is TGTGCCAGCAGCGCCCCCCGGGTCGTCTACGAGCAGTTCTTC. It translates to CASSAPRVVYEQFF. The rearrangement joins TRBV7-2 to TRBJ2-7, with D uncertain. The end of the DNA aligns better with TRBJ2-1, so the J call may be wrong. Germline values: CDR1 SGHTA, CDR2 FQGNSA. The CDR3 length is 14 residues.

The chain uses TRBV5-1 and TRBJ2-2; 9 nucleotides match TRBD2. The CDR3 contains 17 residues. The V gene end was trimmed by 4 bases and the J gene end by 1 base; junction bases not matched to a gene: 8. CDR1 is SGHRS, CDR2 YFSETQ, per germline. The CDR3: CASSMLSGSWNTGELFF. CDR3 DNA sequence: TGCGCCAGCAGCATGCTTAGCGGGAGTTGGAACACCGGGGAGCTGTTTTTT.